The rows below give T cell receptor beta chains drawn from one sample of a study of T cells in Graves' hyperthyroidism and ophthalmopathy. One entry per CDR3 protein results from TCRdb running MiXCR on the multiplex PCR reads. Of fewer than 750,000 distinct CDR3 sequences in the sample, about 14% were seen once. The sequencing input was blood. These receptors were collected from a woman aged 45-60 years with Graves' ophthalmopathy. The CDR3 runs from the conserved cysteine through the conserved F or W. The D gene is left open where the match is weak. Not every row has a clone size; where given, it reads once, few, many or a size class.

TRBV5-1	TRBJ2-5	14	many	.	CASSRDTGGETQYF	TGCGCCAGCAGCCGGGACACAGGAGGGGAGACCCAGTACTTC
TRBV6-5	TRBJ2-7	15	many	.	CASSYTEHPSYEQYF	TGTGCCAGCAGTTACACGGAACACCCCTCCTACGAGCAGTACTTC
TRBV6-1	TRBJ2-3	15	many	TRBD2	CASSYRERETDTQYF	TGTGCCAGCAGTTACAGGGAGCGGGAGACAGATACGCAGTATTTT
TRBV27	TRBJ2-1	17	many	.	CASSKYRTSSSYNEQFF	TGTGCCAGCAGTAAATATAGGACCTCGAGCTCCTACAATGAGCAGTTCTTC
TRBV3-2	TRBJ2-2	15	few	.	CASSSRTSATGELFF	TGTGCCAGCAGCTCTCGGACTAGCGCCACCGGGGAGCTGTTTTTT
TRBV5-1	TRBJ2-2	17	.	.	CASSLDEDVTNTGELFF	TGCGCCAGCAGCTTGGATGAGGACGTAACGAACACCGGGGAGCTGTTTTTT
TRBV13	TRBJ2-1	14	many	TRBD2	CASSLWREYNEQFF	TGTGCCAGCAGCTTATGGCGGGAGTACAATGAGCAGTTCTTC
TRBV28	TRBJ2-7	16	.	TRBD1	CASSATGGSGSYEQYF	TGTGCCAGCAGTGCGACAGGGGGGAGCGGTTCCTACGAGCAGTACTTC
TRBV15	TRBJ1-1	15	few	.	CATSRPTGPSTEAFF	TGTGCCACCAGCAGACCAACGGGACCTTCAACTGAAGCTTTCTTT
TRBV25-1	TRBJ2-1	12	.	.	CASSAGALEQFF	TGTGCCAGCAGTGCCGGGGCCCTCGAGCAGTTCTTC
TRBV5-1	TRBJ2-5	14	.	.	CASSQGQGGVTQYF	TGCGCCAGCAGCCAAGGACAGGGAGGGGTGACCCAGTACTTC
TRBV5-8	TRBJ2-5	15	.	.	CASSLESMDWETQYF	TGTGCCAGCAGCTTGGAGTCGATGGACTGGGAGACCCAGTACTTC
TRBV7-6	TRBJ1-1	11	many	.	CASRIGTEAFF	TGTGCCAGCAGGATTGGAACTGAAGCTTTCTTT
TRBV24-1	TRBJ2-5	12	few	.	CATSDRVETQYF	TGTGCCACCAGTGACAGGGTAGAGACCCAGTACTTC
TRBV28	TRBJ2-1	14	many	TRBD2	CASSSGLVGNEQFF	TGTGCCAGCAGTTCCGGACTAGTCGGTAATGAGCAGTTCTTC